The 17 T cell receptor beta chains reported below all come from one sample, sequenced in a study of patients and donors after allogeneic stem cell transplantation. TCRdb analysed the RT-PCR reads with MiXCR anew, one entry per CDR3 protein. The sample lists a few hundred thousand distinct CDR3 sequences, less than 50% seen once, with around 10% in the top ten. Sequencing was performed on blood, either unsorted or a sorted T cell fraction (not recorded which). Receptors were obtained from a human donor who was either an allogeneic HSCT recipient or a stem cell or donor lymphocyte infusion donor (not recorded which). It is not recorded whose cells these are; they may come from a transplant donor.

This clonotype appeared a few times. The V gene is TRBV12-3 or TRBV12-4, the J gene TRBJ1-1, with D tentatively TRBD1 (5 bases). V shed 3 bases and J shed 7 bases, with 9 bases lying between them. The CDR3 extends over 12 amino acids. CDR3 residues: CASSFQGHEAFF. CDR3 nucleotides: TGTGCCAGCAGTTTTCAAGGACATGAAGCTTTCTTT.

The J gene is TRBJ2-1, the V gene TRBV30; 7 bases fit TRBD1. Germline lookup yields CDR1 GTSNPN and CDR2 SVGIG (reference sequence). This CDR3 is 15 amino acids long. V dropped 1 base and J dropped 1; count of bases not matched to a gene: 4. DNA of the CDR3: TGTGCCTGGAGTGGGACAGGTCTTTCCTACAATGAGCAGTTCTTC. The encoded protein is CAWSGTGLSYNEQFF.

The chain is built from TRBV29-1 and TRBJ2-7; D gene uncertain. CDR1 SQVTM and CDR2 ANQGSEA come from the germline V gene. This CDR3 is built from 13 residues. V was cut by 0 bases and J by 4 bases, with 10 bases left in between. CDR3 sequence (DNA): TGCAGCGTTGAAGATGAGAGGCGGTACGAGCAGTACTTC. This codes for CSVEDERRYEQYF.

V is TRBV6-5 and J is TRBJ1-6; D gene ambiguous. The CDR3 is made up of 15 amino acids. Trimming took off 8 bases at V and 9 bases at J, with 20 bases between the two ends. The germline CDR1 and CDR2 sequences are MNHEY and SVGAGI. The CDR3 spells CASRTFKLKGSPLHF. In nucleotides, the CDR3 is TGTGCCAGCCGTACATTTAAGCTGAAGGGTTCACCCCTCCACTTT.

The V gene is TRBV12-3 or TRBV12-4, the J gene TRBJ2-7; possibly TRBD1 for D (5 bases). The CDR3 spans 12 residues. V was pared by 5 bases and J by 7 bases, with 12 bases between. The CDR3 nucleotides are TGTGCCAGCAGTCCCGACAGCATGGAGCAGTACTTC. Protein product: CASSPDSMEQYF.

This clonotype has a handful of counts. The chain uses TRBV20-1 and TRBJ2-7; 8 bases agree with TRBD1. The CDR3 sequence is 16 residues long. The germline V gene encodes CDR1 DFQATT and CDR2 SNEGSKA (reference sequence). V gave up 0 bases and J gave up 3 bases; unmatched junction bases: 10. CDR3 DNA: TGCAGTGCTAGAGATTGGGAGACAGGGGCGATCTACGAGCAGTACTTC. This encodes CSARDWETGAIYEQYF.

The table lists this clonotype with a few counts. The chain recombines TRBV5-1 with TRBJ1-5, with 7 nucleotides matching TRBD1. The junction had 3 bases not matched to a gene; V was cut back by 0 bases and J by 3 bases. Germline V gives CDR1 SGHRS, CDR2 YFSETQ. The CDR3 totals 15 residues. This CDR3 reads CASSLGDSLNQPQHF. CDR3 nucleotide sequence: TGCGCCAGCAGCTTGGGGGACAGCCTCAATCAGCCCCAGCATTTT.

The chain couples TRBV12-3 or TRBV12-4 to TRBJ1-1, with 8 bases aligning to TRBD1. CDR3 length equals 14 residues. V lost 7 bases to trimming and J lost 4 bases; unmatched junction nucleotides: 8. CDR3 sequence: CASIPGGKGTEAFF. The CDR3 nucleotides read TGTGCCAGCATCCCAGGGGGCAAGGGCACTGAAGCTTTCTTT.

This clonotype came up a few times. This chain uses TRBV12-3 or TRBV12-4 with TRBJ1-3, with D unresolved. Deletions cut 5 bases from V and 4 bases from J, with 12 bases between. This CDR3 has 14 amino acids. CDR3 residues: CASSTGPHGNTIYF. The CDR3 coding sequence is TGTGCCAGCAGTACCGGGCCGCACGGAAACACCATATATTTT.

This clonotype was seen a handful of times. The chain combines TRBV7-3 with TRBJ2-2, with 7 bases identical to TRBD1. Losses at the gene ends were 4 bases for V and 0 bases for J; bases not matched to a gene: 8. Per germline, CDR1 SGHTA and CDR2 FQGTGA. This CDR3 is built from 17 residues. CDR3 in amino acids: CASSSTRDRANTGELFF. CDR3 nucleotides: TGTGCCAGCAGCTCTACCCGGGACAGAGCGAACACCGGGGAGCTGTTTTTT.

The CDR3 DNA reads TGTGCCAGCCGTTCAGGGGGATCAGCCTATGGCTACACCTTC. It is translated as CASRSGGSAYGYTF. The chain has TRBV6-1 and TRBJ1-2; TRBD1 agrees at 7 bases. Germline V gene lookup returns CDR1 MNHNS and CDR2 SASEGT. J gave up 4 bases and V 8 bases, and 10 bases lay outside the gene matches. The CDR3 is 14 residues long.

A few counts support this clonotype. The CDR3 sequence is CSARPAQGAGDTEAFF. CDR3 nucleotide sequence: TGCAGTGCTAGACCCGCACAGGGGGCTGGGGACACTGAAGCTTTCTTT. The gene calls are TRBV20-1 and TRBJ1-1, with 9 bases matching TRBD1. The J segment lost 3 bases and the V segment lost 2 bases, leaving 10 bases of the junction unmatched. This CDR3 is built from 16 residues. Germline V lookup: CDR1 DFQATT, CDR2 SNEGSKA (reference sequence).

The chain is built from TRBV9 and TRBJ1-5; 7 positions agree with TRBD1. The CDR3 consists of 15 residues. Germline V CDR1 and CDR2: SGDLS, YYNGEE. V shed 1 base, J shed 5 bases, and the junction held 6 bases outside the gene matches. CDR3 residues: CASSVSDREDQPQHF. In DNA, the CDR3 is TGTGCCAGCAGCGTATCAGACAGGGAAGATCAGCCCCAGCATTTT.

CDR3 sequence (DNA): TGCAGTGCTAGCCAAACTGAAGCTTTCTTT. Translating it yields CSASQTEAFF. This chain connects TRBV20-1 to TRBJ1-1; D not certain. The CDR3 loop spans 10 amino acids. The V and J ends lost 3 bases and 5 bases respectively, with 4 bases between them. Germline V lookup: CDR1 DFQATT, CDR2 SNEGSKA (reference sequence).

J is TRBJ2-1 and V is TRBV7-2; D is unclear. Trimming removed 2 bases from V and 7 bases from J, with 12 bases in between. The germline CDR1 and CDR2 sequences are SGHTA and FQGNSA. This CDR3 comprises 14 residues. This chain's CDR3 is CASSLLNLRNEQFF. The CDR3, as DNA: TGTGCCAGCAGCTTATTGAACCTCCGGAATGAGCAGTTCTTC.

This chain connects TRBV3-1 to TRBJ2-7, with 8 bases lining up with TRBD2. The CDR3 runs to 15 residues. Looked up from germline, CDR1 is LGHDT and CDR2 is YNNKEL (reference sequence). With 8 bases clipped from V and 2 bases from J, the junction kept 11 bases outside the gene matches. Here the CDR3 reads CASAVAGGPTYEQYF. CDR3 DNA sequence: TGTGCCAGCGCCGTGGCGGGGGGACCCACCTACGAGCAGTACTTC.

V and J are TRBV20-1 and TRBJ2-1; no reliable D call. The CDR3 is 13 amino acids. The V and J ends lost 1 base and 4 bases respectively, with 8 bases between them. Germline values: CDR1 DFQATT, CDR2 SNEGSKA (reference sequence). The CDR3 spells CSARVWHYNEQFF. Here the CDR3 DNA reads TGCAGTGCTAGAGTGTGGCATTACAATGAGCAGTTCTTC.